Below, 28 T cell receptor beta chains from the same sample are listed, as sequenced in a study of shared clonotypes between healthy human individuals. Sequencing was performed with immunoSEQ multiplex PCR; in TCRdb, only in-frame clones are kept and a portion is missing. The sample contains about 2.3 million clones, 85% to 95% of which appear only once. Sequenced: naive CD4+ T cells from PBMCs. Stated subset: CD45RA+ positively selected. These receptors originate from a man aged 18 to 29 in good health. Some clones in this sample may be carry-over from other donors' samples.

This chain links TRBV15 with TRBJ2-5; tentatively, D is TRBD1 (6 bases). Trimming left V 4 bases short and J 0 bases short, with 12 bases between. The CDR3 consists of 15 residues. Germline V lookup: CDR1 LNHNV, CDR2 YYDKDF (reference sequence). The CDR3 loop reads CATSNRQVYQETQYF. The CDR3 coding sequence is TGTGCCACCAGCAATAGACAGGTCTACCAAGAGACCCAGTACTTC. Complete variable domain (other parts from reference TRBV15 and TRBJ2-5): DAMVIQNPRYQVTQFGKPVTLSCSQTLNHNVMYWYQQKSSQAPKLLFHYYDKDFNNEADTPDNFQSRRPNTSFCFLDIRSPGLGDTAMYLCATSNRQVYQETQYFGPGTRLLVL.

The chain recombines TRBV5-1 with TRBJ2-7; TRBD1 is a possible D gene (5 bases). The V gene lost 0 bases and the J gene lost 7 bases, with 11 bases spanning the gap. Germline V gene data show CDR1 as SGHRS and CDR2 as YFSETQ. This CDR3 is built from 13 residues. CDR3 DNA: TGCGCCAGCAGCTTGGAAGGCCAGGGAGAGCAGTACTTC. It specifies CASSLEGQGEQYF.

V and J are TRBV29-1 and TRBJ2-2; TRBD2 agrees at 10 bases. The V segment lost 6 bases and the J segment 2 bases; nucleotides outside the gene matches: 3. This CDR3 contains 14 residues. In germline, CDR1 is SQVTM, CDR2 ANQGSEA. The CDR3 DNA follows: TGCAGCGTGCAACTAGCGGGAAACACCGGGGAGCTGTTTTTT. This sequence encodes CSVQLAGNTGELFF.

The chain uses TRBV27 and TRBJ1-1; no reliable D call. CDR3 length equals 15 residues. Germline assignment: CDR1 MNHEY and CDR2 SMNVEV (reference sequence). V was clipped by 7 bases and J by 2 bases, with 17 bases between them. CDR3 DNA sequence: TGTGCCAGCATCCCCCTAGGGAGATATAACACTGAAGCTTTCTTT. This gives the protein CASIPLGRYNTEAFF.

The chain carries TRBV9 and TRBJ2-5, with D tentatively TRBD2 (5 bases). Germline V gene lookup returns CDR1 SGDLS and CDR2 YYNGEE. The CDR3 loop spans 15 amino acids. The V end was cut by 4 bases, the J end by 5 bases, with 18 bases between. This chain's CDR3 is CASSSLRGVWETQYF. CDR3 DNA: TGTGCCAGCAGCTCCCTCCGGGGTGTGTGGGAGACCCAGTACTTC.

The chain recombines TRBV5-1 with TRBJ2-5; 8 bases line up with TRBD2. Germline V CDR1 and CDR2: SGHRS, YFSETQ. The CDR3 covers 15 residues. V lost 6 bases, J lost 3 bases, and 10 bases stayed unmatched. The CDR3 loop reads CASTFFSGAEETQYF. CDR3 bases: TGCGCCAGCACATTCTTTAGCGGGGCGGAAGAGACCCAGTACTTC.

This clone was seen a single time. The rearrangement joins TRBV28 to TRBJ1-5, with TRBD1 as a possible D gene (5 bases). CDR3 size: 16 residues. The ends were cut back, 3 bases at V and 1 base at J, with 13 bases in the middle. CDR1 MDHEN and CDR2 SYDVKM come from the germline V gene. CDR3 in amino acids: CASSLILGGSNQPQHF. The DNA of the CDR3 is TGTGCCAGCAGTTTGATTCTTGGGGGAAGCAATCAGCCCCAGCATTTT.

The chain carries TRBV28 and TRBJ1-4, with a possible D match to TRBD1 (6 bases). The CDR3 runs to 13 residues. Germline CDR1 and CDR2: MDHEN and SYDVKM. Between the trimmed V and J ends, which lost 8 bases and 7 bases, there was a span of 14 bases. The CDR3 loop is CASAHRVFEKLFF. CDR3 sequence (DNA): TGTGCCAGCGCTCACAGGGTTTTTGAAAAACTGTTTTTT.

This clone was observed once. The DNA of the CDR3 is TGTGCCAGCAGCCCAGGAGGGGCTGGGGCCAACGTCCTGACTTTC. Protein product: CASSPGGAGANVLTF. The chain recombines TRBV7-3 with TRBJ2-6, with D perhaps TRBD2 (6 bases). Germline V gives CDR1 SGHTA, CDR2 FQGTGA. The germline V and J ends were trimmed by 5 bases and 2 bases, with 10 bases remaining between them. The length of the CDR3 is 15 residues.

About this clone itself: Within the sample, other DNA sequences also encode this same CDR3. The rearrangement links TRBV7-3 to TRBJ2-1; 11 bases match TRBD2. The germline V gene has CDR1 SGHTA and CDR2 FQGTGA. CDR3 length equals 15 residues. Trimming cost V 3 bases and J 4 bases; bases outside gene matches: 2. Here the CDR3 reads CASSLTSGTYNEQFF. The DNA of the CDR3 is TGTGCCAGCAGCTTGACTAGCGGGACTTACAATGAGCAGTTCTTC.

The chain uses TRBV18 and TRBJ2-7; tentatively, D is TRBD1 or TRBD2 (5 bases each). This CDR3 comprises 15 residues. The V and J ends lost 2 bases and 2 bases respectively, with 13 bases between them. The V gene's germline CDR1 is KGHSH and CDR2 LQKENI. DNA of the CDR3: TGTGCCAGCTCACCAGGGACCCCCGGCCCCTACGAGCAGTACTTC. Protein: CASSPGTPGPYEQYF.

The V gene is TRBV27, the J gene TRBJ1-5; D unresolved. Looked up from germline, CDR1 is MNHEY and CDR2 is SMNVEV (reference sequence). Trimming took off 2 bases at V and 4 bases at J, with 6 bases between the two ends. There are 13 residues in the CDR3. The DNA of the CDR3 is TGTGCCAGCAGTTTACCGGAGAATCAGCCCCAGCATTTT. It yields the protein CASSLPENQPQHF.

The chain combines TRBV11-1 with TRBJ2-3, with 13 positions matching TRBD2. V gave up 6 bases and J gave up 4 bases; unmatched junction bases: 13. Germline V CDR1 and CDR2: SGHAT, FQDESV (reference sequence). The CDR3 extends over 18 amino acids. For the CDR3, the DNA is TGTGCCAGCAGACTGACTAGCGGGAGGATTATCGGGGCAGATACGCAGTATTTT. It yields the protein CASRLTSGRIIGADTQYF.

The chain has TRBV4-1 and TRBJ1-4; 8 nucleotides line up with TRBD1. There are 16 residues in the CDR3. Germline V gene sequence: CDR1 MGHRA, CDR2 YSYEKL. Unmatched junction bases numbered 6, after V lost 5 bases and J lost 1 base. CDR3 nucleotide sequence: TGCGCCAGCAGCGAGCTCAGGGGGCGAACTAATGAAAAACTGTTTTTT. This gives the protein CASSELRGRTNEKLFF.

The CDR3 region is CASRQWGEETQYF. The DNA for the CDR3 is TGTGCCAGCAGGCAGTGGGGGGAAGAGACCCAGTACTTC. The chain joins TRBV6-5 to TRBJ2-5, with D perhaps matching TRBD2 (6 bases). Germline CDR1 and CDR2: MNHEY and SVGAGI. V shed 6 bases and J shed 3 bases, with 11 bases lying between them. This CDR3 spans 13 amino acids.

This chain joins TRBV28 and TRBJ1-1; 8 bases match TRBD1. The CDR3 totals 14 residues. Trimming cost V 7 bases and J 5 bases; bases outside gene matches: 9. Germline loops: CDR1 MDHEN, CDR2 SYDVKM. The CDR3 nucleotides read TGTGCCAGCACCCACAGGGGGGATAGAACTGAAGCTTTCTTT. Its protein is CASTHRGDRTEAFF.

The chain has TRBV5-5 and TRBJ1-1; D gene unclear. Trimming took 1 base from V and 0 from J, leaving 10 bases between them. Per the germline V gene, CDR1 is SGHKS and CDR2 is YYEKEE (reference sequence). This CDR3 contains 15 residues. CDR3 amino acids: CASSLSRLMNTEAFF. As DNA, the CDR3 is TGTGCCAGCAGCTTGAGTCGACTAATGAACACTGAAGCTTTCTTT.

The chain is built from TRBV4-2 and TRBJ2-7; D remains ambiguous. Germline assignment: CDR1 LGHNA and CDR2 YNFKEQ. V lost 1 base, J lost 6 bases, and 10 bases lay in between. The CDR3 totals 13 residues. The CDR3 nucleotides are TGTGCCAGCAGCCAAGGCCCACAGATCGAGCAGTACTTC. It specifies CASSQGPQIEQYF.

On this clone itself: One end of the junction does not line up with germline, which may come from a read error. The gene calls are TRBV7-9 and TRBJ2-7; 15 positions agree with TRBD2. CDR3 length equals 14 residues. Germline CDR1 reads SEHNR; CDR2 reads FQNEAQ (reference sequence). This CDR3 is CASSPSGTSGRKHF. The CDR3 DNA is TGTGCCAGCAGCCCATCCGGGACTAGCGGGAGGAAACACTTC. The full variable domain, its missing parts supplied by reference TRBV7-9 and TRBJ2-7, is DTGVSQNPRHKITKRGQNVTFRCDPISEHNRLYWYRQTLGQGPEFLTYFQNEAQLEKSRLLSDRFSAERPKGSFSTLEIQRTEQGDSAMYLCASSPSGTSGRKHFGPGTRLTVT.

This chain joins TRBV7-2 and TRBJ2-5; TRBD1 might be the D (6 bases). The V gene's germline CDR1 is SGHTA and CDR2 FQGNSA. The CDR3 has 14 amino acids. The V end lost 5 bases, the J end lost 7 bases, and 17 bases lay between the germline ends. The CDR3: CASSPGTTGVTQYF. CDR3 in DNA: TGTGCCAGCAGCCCCGGGACAACCGGGGTGACCCAGTACTTC.

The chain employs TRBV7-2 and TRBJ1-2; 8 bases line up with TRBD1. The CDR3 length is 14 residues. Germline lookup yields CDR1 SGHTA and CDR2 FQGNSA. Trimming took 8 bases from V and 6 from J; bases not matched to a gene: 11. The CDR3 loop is CASDKWQGADGYTF. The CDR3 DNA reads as TGTGCCAGCGACAAGTGGCAGGGGGCGGATGGCTACACCTTC.

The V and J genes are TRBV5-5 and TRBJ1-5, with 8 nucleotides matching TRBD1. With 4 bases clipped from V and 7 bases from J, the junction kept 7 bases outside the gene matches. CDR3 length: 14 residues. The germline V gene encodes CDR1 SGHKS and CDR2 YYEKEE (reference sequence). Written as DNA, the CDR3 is TGTGCCAGCAGCATTGACAGGGGATCCCAGCCCCAGCATTTT. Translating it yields CASSIDRGSQPQHF.

In DNA, the CDR3 is TGCGCCAGCAGCCCCACGCCCAGCCTGGGTGAGCAGTTCTTC. It specifies CASSPTPSLGEQFF. The J gene is TRBJ2-1, the V gene TRBV5-1; D is uncertain. The CDR3 covers 14 residues. Trimming pared 4 bases from V and 9 bases from J, leaving 17 bases between. The germline V gene has CDR1 SGHRS and CDR2 YFSETQ.

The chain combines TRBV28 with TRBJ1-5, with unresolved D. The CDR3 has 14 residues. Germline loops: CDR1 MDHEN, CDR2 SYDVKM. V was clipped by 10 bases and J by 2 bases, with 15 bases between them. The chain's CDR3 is CATRPGSGNQPQHF. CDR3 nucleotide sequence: TGTGCCACCCGTCCGGGTAGCGGCAATCAGCCCCAGCATTTT.

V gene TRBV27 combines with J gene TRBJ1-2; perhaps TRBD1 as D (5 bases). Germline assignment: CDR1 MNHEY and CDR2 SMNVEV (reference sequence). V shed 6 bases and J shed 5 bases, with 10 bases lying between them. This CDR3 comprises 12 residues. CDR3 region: CASRQAGYGYTF. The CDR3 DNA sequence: TGTGCCAGCAGACAGGCAGGTTATGGCTACACCTTC.

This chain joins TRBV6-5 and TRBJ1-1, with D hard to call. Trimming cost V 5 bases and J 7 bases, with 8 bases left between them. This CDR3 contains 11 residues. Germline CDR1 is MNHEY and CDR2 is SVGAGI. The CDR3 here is CASSPAFEAFF. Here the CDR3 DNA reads TGTGCCAGCAGTCCAGCTTTTGAAGCTTTCTTT.

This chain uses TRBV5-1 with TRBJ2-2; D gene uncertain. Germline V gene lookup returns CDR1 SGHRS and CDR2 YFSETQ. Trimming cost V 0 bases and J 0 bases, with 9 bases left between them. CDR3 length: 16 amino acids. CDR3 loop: CASSLAVAPNTGELFF. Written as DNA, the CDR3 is TGCGCCAGCAGCTTGGCGGTTGCCCCGAACACCGGGGAGCTGTTTTTT.

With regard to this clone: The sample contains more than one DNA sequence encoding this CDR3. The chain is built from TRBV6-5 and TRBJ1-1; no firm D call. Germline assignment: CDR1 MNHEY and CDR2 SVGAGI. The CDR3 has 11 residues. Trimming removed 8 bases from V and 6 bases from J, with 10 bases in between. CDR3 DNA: TGTGCCAGCCGGGGAGGACCTGAAGCTTTCTTT. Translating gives CASRGGPEAFF.